This section outlines one TCR beta chain sequence together with its context. The data originate from a study of shared T cell receptors in the human thymus. Sequenced by immunoSEQ multiplex PCR; TCRdb stores in-frame clones only, minus some. The profile shows about 660,000 clones, approximately 87% of them singletons. The same data also went into a second study, on human thymus T cells.

The sequencing sample was made of thymocytes. The origin of this receptor is a boy under three years old with a congenital heart defect.

CDR3 region: CASSLRGLADNEQFF. CDR3 in DNA: TGTGCCAGCAGCCTCCGGGGACTAGCGGACAATGAGCAGTTCTTC. The chain is built from TRBV4-2 and TRBJ2-1, with TRBD2 matching over 11 bases. This CDR3 comprises 15 residues. V lost 4 bases, J lost 5 bases, and 4 bases stayed unmatched. The V gene's germline CDR1 is LGHNA and CDR2 YNFKEQ.